This note documents a single T cell receptor beta chain sequence. The same CDR3 can be traced to other DNA sequences in this sample. In the authors' workflow: Scientists estimated how many nucleated cells there were by amplifying reference gene primers. TCRdb's table, derived via immunoSEQ multiplex PCR, lists solely in-frame clones and lacks some. The V and J calls and clone size come from that table; D and trimming were worked out from the DNA. The sample lists 70,000 to 100,000 clones, around 82% occurring once. This sample was taken from a study of blood T cell repertoires in COVID-19. Across the whole study: Some COVID-19 samples were acute and others convalescent; all came from the United States, Italy and Spain. PBMCs, B-cell-depleted T cells, or T cells provided the cDNA or gDNA that made up the material.

The germline V gene has CDR1 SGHAT and CDR2 FQNNGV. This CDR3 has 11 residues. V lost 3 bases, J lost 3 bases, and 2 bases lay in between. Sequencing used peripheral blood. The chain is built from TRBV11-2 and TRBJ2-5; no clear D gene. The receptor was derived from a man between 45 and 60 years old with active or convalescent COVID-19. The CDR3 spells CASSFEETQYF. Here the CDR3 DNA reads TGTGCCAGCAGCTTCGAAGAGACCCAGTACTTC.